This entry lists 3 T cell receptor beta chains sequenced from one sample in a study of T cell responses to AZD1222 COVID-19 vaccine. Using immunoSEQ multiplex PCR, the repertoire was profiled, and TCRdb retains in-frame clones only, with some absent. The profile shows about 98,000 clones, about 90% of them singletons. Sample: peripheral blood, taken on day 0 of MenACWY control vaccination. Every receptor here comes from an adult in good health.

The rearrangement joins TRBV6-6 to TRBJ2-3, with 8 bases aligning to TRBD1. The CDR3 spans 14 residues. The V gene end was trimmed by 5 bases and the J gene end by 1 base; junction bases not matched to a gene: 2. Germline V gene lookup returns CDR1 MNHNY and CDR2 SVGAGI (reference sequence). Written as DNA, the CDR3 is TGTGCCAGCAGTACAGGGGGAGGCACAGATACGCAGTATTTT. Translated: CASSTGGGTDTQYF.

The rearrangement uses TRBV5-1 and TRBJ2-2, with a tentative D call TRBD2 (5 bases). The V and J ends lost 1 base and 2 bases respectively, with 6 bases between them. The CDR3 sequence is 14 residues long. The germline gives CDR1 SGHRS, CDR2 YFSETQ. DNA of the CDR3: TGCGCCAGCAGCTTGCTAGCCAACACCGGGGAGCTGTTTTTT. This translates into CASSLLANTGELFF.

This sequence joins TRBV3-1 (or the pseudogene TRBV3-2) and TRBJ1-6, with 7 bases aligning to TRBD1. This CDR3 has 16 amino acids. J gave up 5 bases and V 1 base, and 5 bases lay outside the gene matches. CDR1 is LGHDT, CDR2 YNNKEL, per germline (reference sequence). CDR3 sequence: CASSQGGQRNNSPLHF. The CDR3 nucleotides are TGTGCCAGCAGCCAAGGGGGACAGCGTAATAATTCACCCCTCCACTTT.